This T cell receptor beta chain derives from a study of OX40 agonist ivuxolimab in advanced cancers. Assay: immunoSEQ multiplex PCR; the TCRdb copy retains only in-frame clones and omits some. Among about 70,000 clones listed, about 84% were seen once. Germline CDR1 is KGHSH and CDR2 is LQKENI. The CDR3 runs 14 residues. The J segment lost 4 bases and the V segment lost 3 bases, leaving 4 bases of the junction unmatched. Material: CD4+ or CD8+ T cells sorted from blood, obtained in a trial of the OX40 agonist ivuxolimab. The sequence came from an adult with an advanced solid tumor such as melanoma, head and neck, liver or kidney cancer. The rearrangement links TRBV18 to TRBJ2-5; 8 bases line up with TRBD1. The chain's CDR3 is CASSPMTGAETQYF. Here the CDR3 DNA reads TGTGCCAGCTCACCTATGACAGGGGCAGAGACCCAGTACTTC. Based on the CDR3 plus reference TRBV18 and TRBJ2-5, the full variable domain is NAGVMQNPRHLVRRRGQEARLRCSPMKGHSHVYWYRQLPEEGLKFMVYLQKENIIDESGMPKERFSAEFPKEGPSILRIQQVVRGDSAAYFCASSPMTGAETQYFGPGTRLLVL.